This TCR beta chain appears in the sequencing data of a study of blood T cell repertoires in COVID-19. Whole-study context: The study drew acute and convalescent COVID-19 samples from the United States, Italy and Spain. Sources were T cells, B-cell-depleted T cells, or PBMCs; the material itself was cDNA or gDNA.

Generated by immunoSEQ multiplex PCR, the TCRdb table keeps only in-frame clones and is missing some. The sample yields about 320,000 clones, about 92% seen once. The CDR3 length is 15 residues. Germline V CDR1 and CDR2: ENHRY, SYGVKD. The trim removed 10 bases at V and 0 bases at J, leaving 2 bases unmatched. Ages ranged from about 18 to 89 years, with residence in about two dozen US areas. In assigning cohorts, the study relied on participant-reported clinical history. The sample consisted of PBMCs or T cells enriched from blood (not recorded which). The origin of this receptor is a man aged 60 to 75 who had recovered from COVID-19. The V call is TRBV10-3, the J call TRBJ2-1, with 14 bases identical to TRBD2. CDR3 sequence (DNA): TGTGCCACTGGGACTAGCGGGAGCTCCTACAATGAGCAGTTCTTC. Protein product: CATGTSGSSYNEQFF.